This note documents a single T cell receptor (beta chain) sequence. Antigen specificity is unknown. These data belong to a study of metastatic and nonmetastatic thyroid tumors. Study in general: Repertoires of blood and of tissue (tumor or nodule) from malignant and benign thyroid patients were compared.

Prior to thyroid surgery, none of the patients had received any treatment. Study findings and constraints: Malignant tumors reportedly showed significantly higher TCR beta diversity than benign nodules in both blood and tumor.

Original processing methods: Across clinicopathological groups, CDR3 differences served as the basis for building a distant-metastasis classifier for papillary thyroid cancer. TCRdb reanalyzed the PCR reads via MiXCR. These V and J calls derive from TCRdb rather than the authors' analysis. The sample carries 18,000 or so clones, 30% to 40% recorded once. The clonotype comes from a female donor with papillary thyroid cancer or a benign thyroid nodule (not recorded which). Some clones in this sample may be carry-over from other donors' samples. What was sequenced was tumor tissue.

CDR3 nucleotides: TGTGCCAGTGAAGGGACAGGGGAAACTGGGGCCAACGTCCTGACTTTC. Translation: CASEGTGETGANVLTF. This sequence joins TRBV19 and TRBJ2-6; TRBD1 matches at 10 bases. V dropped 8 bases and J dropped 2; count of bases not matched to a gene: 6. This CDR3 is 16 amino acids long. Germline lookup yields CDR1 LNHDA and CDR2 SQIVND (reference sequence). Full variable domain (missing parts from reference TRBV19 and TRBJ2-6): DGGITQSPKYLFRKEGQNVTLSCEQNLNHDAMYWYRQDPGQGLRLIYYSQIVNDFQKGDIAEGYSVSREKKESFPLTVTSAQKNPTAFYLCASEGTGETGANVLTFGAGSRLTVL.